This TCR beta chain was retrieved from a study of T-cell memory formation after mild COVID-19. Study-wide points: Pre-infection memory contained some responding clones, which suggested that cross-reactive memory had joined.

This CDR3 is 17 amino acids long. V was trimmed by 6 bases and J by 5 bases, leaving 25 bases between them. This clonotype was detected only a few times. Antigen unknown. cDNA libraries for TCR alpha and TCR beta, carrying sample barcodes and UMIs, came from 5'RACE with constant-segment primers. In TCRdb, the 5' RACE reads were re-called with MiXCR into one record per CDR3 protein. The repertoire holds more than 80,000 distinct CDR3 sequences, with roughly 12% as singletons. The receptor comes from an adult woman who had mild COVID-19 (a few samples of this study predate the infection). Cell type and time point are not known. The chain recombines TRBV12-3 or TRBV12-4 with TRBJ1-1, with D perhaps matching TRBD1 (5 bases). The sample consisted of PBMCs or a T cell subset sorted from them (not recorded which). This CDR3 reads CASSPGVGVAGKTEAFF. CDR3 in DNA: TGTGCCAGCAGCCCTGGGGTGGGGGTCGCGGGGAAAACTGAAGCTTTCTTT.